The T cell receptor (beta chain) described here comes from a study of early T cells in non-severe SARS-CoV-2 infection. About the study: Sequencing input comprised bulk RNA from unsorted whole blood; chain pairing was not available. General observations from the study: Anti-spike CD8 responses were favored by VDJdb matching, which missed private and CD4 specificities.

This clonotype was recorded at least ten times. Its antigen is not known. Individual cDNA molecules carried attached unique molecular identifiers. TCRdb used MiXCR to reprocess the 5' RACE reads, holding one entry per CDR3 protein. The profile covers some 83,000 distinct CDR3 sequences, with more than 9% appearing a single time and 8% taken by the ten largest. The receptor comes from an adult who was a healthcare worker with PCR-confirmed SARS-CoV-2 infection or an uninfected control (not recorded which). Specimen: whole blood, collected at baseline.

Written as DNA, the CDR3 is TGCGCCAGCAGCTTGGCCGGGGGCAACAGGCGGAACTATGGCTACACCTTC. This codes for CASSLAGGNRRNYGYTF. The chain employs TRBV5-1 and TRBJ1-2, with D tentatively TRBD1 (6 bases). The CDR3 has 17 residues. Germline V gene data show CDR1 as SGHRS and CDR2 as YFSETQ. V was pared by 0 bases and J by 2 bases, with 17 bases between. Variable domain in full (rest from reference TRBV5-1 and TRBJ1-2): KAGVTQTPRYLIKTRGQQVTLSCSPISGHRSVSWYQQTPGQGLQFLFEYFSETQRNKGNFPGRFSGRQFSNSRSEMNVSTLELGDSALYLCASSLAGGNRRNYGYTFGSGTRLTVV.